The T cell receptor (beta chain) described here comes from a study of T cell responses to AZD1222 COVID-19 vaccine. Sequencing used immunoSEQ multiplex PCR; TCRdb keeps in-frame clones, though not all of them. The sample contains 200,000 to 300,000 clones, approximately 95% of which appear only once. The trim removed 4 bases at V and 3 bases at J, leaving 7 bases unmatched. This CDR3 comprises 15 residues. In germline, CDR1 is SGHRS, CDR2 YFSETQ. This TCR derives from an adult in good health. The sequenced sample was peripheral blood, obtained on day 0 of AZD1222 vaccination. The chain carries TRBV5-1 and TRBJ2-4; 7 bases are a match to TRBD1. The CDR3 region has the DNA TGCGCCAGCAGCGGGGACAGTTCGGACAAAAACATTCAGTACTTC. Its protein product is CASSGDSSDKNIQYF. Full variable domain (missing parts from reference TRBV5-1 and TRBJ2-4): KAGVTQTPRYLIKTRGQQVTLSCSPISGHRSVSWYQQTPGQGLQFLFEYFSETQRNKGNFPGRFSGRQFSNSRSEMNVSTLELGDSALYLCASSGDSSDKNIQYFGAGTRLSVL.